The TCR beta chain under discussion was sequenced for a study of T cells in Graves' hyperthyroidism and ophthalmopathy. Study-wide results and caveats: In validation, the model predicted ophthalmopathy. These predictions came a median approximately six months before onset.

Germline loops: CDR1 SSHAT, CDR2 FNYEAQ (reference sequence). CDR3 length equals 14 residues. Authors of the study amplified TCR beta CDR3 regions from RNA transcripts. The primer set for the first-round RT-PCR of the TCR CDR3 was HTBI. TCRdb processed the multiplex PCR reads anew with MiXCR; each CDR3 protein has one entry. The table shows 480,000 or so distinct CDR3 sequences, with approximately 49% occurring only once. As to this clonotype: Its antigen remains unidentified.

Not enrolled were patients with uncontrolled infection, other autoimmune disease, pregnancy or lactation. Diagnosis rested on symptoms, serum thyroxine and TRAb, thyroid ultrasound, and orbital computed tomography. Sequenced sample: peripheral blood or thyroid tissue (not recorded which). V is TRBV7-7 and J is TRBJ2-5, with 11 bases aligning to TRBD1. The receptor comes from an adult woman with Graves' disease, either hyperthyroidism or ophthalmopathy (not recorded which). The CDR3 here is CATTLGQGGETQYF. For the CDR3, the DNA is TGTGCTACGACCTTGGGACAGGGGGGAGAGACCCAGTACTTC.